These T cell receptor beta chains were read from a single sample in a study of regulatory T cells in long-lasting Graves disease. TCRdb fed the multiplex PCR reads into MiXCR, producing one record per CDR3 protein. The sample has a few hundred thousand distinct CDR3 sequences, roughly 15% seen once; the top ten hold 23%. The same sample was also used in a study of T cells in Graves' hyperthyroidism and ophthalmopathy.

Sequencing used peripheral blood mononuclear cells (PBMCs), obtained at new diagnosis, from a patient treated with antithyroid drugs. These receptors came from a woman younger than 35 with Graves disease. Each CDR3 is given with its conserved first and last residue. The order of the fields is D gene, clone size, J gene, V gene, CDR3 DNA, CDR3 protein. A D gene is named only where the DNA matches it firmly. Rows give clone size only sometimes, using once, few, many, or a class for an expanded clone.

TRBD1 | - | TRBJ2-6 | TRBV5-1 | TGCGCCAGCAGCTTGGTACAGGGGTCTGGGGCCAACGTCCTGACTTTC | CASSLVQGSGANVLTF
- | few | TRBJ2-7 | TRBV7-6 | TGTGCCAGCAGCTTAGCTAAAGCCGGCTCCTACGAGCAGTACTTC | CASSLAKAGSYEQYF
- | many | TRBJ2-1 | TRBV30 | TGTGCCTGGACCGGGACGGCCCCAAAGCAGTTCTTC | CAWTGTAPKQFF
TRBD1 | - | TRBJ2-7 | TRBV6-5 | TGTGCCAGCAGTTTCGGACAGGGGGCTCTCGAGCAGTACTTC | CASSFGQGALEQYF
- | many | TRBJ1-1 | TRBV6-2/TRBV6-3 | TGTGCCAGCAGTTACTATGGGGGCACTGAAGCTTTCTTT | CASSYYGGTEAFF
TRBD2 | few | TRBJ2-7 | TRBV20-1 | TGCAGTGCTAGAGACCCCCTAGCGGGATACGAGCAGTACTTC | CSARDPLAGYEQYF
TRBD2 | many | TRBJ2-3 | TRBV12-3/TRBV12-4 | TGTGCCAGCATTAATACCGGGACTAGCGGGACGCAGTATTTT | CASINTGTSGTQYF
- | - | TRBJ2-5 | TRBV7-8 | TGTGCCAGCAGCTTAGGAGGGCCGTTTCAAGAGACCCAGTACTTC | CASSLGGPFQETQYF
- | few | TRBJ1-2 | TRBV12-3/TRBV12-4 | TGTGCCAGCAGCCAGCAGAATATCTATGGCTACACCTTC | CASSQQNIYGYTF
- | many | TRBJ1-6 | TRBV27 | TGTGCCAGCAGTTCCCTGTGGACAGCAAATTCACCCCTCCACTTT | CASSSLWTANSPLHF
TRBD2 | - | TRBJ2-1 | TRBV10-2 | TGCGCCAGCACCCCAGCGGGACTAGCGGGGAACAATGAGCAGTTCTTC | CASTPAGLAGNNEQFF
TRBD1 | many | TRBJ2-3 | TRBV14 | TGTGCCAGCAGCCAAGTCTCGCGGACAGGGTGGAGCACAGATACGCAGTATTTT | CASSQVSRTGWSTDTQYF
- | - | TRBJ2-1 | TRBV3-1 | TGTGCCAGCAGGCGTCGCGGACGCAATGAGCAGTTCTTC | CASRRRGRNEQFF
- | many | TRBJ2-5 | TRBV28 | TGTGCCAGCAGTTCGCGGACGCCCGGGGATATAGAGACCCAGTACTTC | CASSSRTPGDIETQYF
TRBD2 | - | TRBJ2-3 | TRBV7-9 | TGTGCCAGCAGCCTTCTAGCGGGAGTTCGCCCAGATACGCAGTATTTT | CASSLLAGVRPDTQYF
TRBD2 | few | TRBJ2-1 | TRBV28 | TGTGCCAGCACCCCACGGCTAGCGGGAGGGCCTCCTCAGTTCTTC | CASTPRLAGGPPQFF
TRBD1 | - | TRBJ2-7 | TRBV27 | TGTGCCAGCAGCCTAAGAGGGGGCAGGAGAAACGAGCAGTACTTC | CASSLRGGRRNEQYF
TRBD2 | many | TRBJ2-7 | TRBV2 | TGTGCCAGCATGGGACTAGCGGCCGAGCAGTACTTC | CASMGLAAEQYF
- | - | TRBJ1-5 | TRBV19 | TGTGCCAGTAGTATTGTCGGGGACCGGAATCAGCCCCAGCATTTT | CASSIVGDRNQPQHF
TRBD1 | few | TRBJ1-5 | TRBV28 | TGTGCCAGCAGTTTAAGGGACAGGGGAGGCGGTCAGCCCCAGCATTTT | CASSLRDRGGGQPQHF
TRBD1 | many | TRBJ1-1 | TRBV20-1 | TGCAGTGCACATGACAGGGCGGGAATGAACACTGAAGCTTTCTTT | CSAHDRAGMNTEAFF
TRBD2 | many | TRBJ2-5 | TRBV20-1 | TGCAGTGCTAGAGCTCCCGCTAGCGGGAGATATGAGACCCAGTACTTC | CSARAPASGRYETQYF
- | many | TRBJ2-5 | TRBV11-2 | TGTGCCAGCAGCTTAGTCCCCGGCGGGGAGACCCAGTACTTC | CASSLVPGGETQYF
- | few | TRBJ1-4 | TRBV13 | TGTGCCAGCAGCAGGGAGGGTCGTAGTGAAAAACTGTTTTTT | CASSREGRSEKLFF
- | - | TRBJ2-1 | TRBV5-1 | TGCGCCAGCAGCGGATCCGGGACTAGGGGGCTCAATGAGCAGTTCTTC | CASSGSGTRGLNEQFF
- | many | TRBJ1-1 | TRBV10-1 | TGCGCCAGCAGTTTTGAGGGAAACACTGAAGCTTTCTTT | CASSFEGNTEAFF
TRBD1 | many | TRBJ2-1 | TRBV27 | TGTGCCAGTAGCCGCGGGACAGGGGGGACCAATGAGCAGTTCTTC | CASSRGTGGTNEQFF
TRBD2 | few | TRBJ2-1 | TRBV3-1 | TGTGCCAGCAGCCGGCCGGGACTAGCTTACAATGAGCAGTTCTTC | CASSRPGLAYNEQFF
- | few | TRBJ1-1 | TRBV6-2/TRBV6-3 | TGTGCCAGCAGTTACGGTCTCATGAACACTGAAGCTTTCTTT | CASSYGLMNTEAFF
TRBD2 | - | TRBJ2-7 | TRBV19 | TGTGCCAGGACCGGGACTAGCGACTCCTACGAGCAGTACTTC | CARTGTSDSYEQYF
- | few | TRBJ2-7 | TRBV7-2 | TGTGCCAGCAGCTTAAGCGGCCTCTCCTACGAGCAGTACTTC | CASSLSGLSYEQYF
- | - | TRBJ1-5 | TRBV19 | TGTGCCAGTAGTGTCCCCGATCAGCCCCAGCATTTT | CASSVPDQPQHF
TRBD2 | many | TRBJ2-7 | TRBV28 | TGTGCCAGCAGTAGAGGACTAGCGGGACCGTACGAGCAGTACTTC | CASSRGLAGPYEQYF
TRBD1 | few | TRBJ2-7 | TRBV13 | TGTGCCAGTAACTCGGACAGGTCCTACGAGCAGTACTTC | CASNSDRSYEQYF
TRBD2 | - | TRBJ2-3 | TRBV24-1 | TGTGCCACCAGCCTGGGAGGGCAGTGGATCACAGATACGCAGTATTTT | CATSLGGQWITDTQYF
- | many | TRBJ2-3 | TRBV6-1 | TGTGCCAGCAGTGACCTGCGATTGGGCACAGATACGCAGTATTTT | CASSDLRLGTDTQYF
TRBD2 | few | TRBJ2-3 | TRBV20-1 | TGCAGTGCTAGAGACCAGTGGGCGGGAGGGCCCACAGATACGCAGTATTTT | CSARDQWAGGPTDTQYF
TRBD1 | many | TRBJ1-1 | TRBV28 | TGTGCCAGCAGCCCCCGGGACAGGGGGTATGCTTTCTTT | CASSPRDRGYAFF
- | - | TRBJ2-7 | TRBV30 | TGTGCCTGGAGTGCCTCTGGTATTCCCTACGAGCAGTACTTC | CAWSASGIPYEQYF
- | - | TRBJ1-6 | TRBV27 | TGTGCCAGCAGTCTGGGGGCATCATCACCCCTCCACTTT | CASSLGASSPLHF
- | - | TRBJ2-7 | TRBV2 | TGTGCCAGCAGCGAAGCGTCCAGGGGTCAGTACTTC | CASSEASRGQYF
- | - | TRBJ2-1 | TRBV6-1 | TGTGCCAGCAGTGCCCTTAGAGTCAATGAGCAGTTCTTC | CASSALRVNEQFF
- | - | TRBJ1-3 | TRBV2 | TGTGCCAGCACCTCAGAGGGTTTCTTAGCGGGAAACACCATATATTTT | CASTSEGFLAGNTIYF
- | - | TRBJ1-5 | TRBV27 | TGTGCCAGCAGTTTATCGTCGAGTGGTAAGCCCCAGCATTTT | CASSLSSSGKPQHF
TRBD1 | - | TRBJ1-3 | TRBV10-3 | TGTGCCATCAGGGGACAGGCCGATGGAAACACCATATATTTT | CAIRGQADGNTIYF
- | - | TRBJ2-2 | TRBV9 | TGTGCCAGCAGCGTGGGCTACTACACCGGGGAGCTGTTTTTT | CASSVGYYTGELFF
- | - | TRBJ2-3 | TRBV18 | TGTGCCAGCTCACCTCCCCCCACAGATACGCAGTATTTT | CASSPPPTDTQYF
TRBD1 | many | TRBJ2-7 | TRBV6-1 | TGTGCCAGCAGCGTCGGACAGGTTGGTGCCTACGAGCAGTACTTC | CASSVGQVGAYEQYF
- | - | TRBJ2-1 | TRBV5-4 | TGTGCCAGCAGCGGGGGCCCGGAGGGTGAGCAGTTCTTC | CASSGGPEGEQFF
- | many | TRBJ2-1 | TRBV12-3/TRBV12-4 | TGTGCCAGCAGGGGCCAGGGGTACAATGAGCAGTTCTTC | CASRGQGYNEQFF
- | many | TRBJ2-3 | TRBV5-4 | TGTGCCAGCAGCTCCGGGAACAACAAACTCACAGATACGCAGTATTTT | CASSSGNNKLTDTQYF
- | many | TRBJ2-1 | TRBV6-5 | TGTGCCAGCAGTTACTCTAGGTCCAATGAGCAGTTCTTC | CASSYSRSNEQFF
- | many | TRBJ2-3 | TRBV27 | TGTGCCAGCAGTTTATCTCGAGGGGTATTTAGCACAGATACGCAGTATTTT | CASSLSRGVFSTDTQYF
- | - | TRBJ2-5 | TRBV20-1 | TGCAGTGCTAGACAGGGGGGAGGGGAGACCCAGTACTTC | CSARQGGGETQYF
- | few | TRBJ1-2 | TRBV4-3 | TGCGCCAGCAGCCAAGCTTTGGGCCTCAGCTCCTATGGCTACACCTTC | CASSQALGLSSYGYTF